The clone carrying this T cell receptor (beta chain) turned up a few times. Its antigen is not identified. This specimen comes from a study of long-term antiretroviral therapy in people with HIV. On the study more broadly: Samples from the earliest time points predate the 2015 immediate-ART recommendation by about a decade.

Study-level points and caveats: Blood was collected between about 2004 and 2017, possibly under older ART regimens. Diversity went up after ART and still fell short of transplant donor controls. Controls exceeded HIV repertoires in CDR3 length range.

immunoSEQ v3.0 was run at survey level. Assay: immunoSEQ multiplex PCR; the TCRdb copy retains only in-frame clones and omits some. The sample has about 20,000 clones; 90% to 95% are singletons. The CDR3 has 16 amino acids. Germline CDR1 SGHKS, CDR2 YYEKEE (reference sequence). The V end lost 4 bases, the J end lost 3 bases, and 20 bases lay between the germline ends. The specimen comprised unsorted PBMCs, sampled 4.4 years after starting antiretroviral therapy. V gene TRBV5-5 combines with J gene TRBJ2-7, with D possibly being TRBD1 (6 bases). The clonotype was recovered from a woman between 50 and 59 years old with HIV. The CDR3 here is CASSPLVSGASYEQYF. CDR3 DNA sequence: TGTGCCAGCAGCCCACTCGTGTCAGGGGCTAGCTACGAGCAGTACTTC.